A single sample is the source of the 16 T cell receptor beta chains below, sequenced in a study of control samples from healthy donors and cancer patients (TCRdb year 2020). Library method: the immunoSEQ multiplex PCR assay. TCRdb mirrors the immuneACCESS table, restricted to in-frame sequences. Some clones are absent from its copies; in checked studies, under half trace to an unresolved V gene, and the reason for the others is unknown. This sample gives about 120,000 clones in total; around 89% of them show up just once. The ten largest clones capture about two fifths of the sample. Sample: blood. These receptors were taken from a man aged 50-60 years in good health.

This clone was found once. The chain couples TRBV19 to TRBJ1-3, with 7 nucleotides matching TRBD1. Germline CDR1 LNHDA, CDR2 SQIVND (reference sequence). The trim removed 5 bases at V and 2 bases at J, leaving 3 bases unmatched. The CDR3 is 14 amino acids. In DNA form, the CDR3 reads TGTGCCAGTAGTCTACAGGGGACTGGAAACACCATATATTTT. Translated: CASSLQGTGNTIYF.

This clone was seen once. V and J are TRBV5-1 and TRBJ2-3; D tentatively fits TRBD1 or TRBD2 (5 bases each). V lost 1 base and J 0 bases, leaving 9 bases between the germline ends. The CDR3 is 15 residues long. Germline assignment: CDR1 SGHRS and CDR2 YFSETQ. The CDR3 DNA follows: TGCGCCAGCAGCTTGACAGGACTCAGCACAGATACGCAGTATTTT. It codes for CASSLTGLSTDTQYF.

This chain links TRBV6-5 with TRBJ2-7, with 10 bases aligning to TRBD1. This CDR3 has 16 amino acids. Trimming removed 0 bases from V and 6 bases from J; junction bases left unmatched: 8. Germline V gene data show CDR1 as MNHEY and CDR2 as SVGAGI. The CDR3 bases are TGTGCCAGCAGTTACTCCATGAGACAGGGGGCATTCGAGCAGTACTTC. It codes for CASSYSMRQGAFEQYF.

The genes are TRBV19 and TRBJ1-3; D remains unclear. Germline loops: CDR1 LNHDA, CDR2 SQIVND (reference sequence). This CDR3 has 14 amino acids. The V gene lost 5 bases and the J gene lost 0 bases, with 8 bases spanning the gap. The CDR3 region has the DNA TGTGCCAGTAGTGTCGACAACTCTGGAAACACCATATATTTT. It yields the protein CASSVDNSGNTIYF.

The CDR3 DNA reads as TGCGCCAGCAGCTTGGAAGGGGGAGCCACTGAAGCTTTCTTT. This sequence encodes CASSLEGGATEAFF. This chain connects TRBV5-1 to TRBJ1-1; maybe TRBD1 (6 bases). Trimming cost V 0 bases and J 4 bases, with 10 bases left between them. Looked up from germline, CDR1 is SGHRS and CDR2 is YFSETQ. The CDR3 runs to 14 residues.

The CDR3 here is CATSDLSGVDTDTQYF. CDR3 DNA sequence: TGTGCCACCAGTGATTTAAGCGGGGTGGACACAGATACGCAGTATTTT. J is TRBJ2-3 and V is TRBV24-1; TRBD2 matches 7 bases. The V segment lost 1 base and the J segment 2 bases; nucleotides outside the gene matches: 5. The V gene's germline CDR1 is KGHDR and CDR2 SFDVKD. The CDR3 sequence is 16 residues long.

The V call is TRBV4-2, the J call TRBJ2-1, with no clear D. There are 11 residues in the CDR3. With 5 bases removed from V and 7 bases from J, the gap between germline ends came to 6 bases. Germline CDR1 LGHNA, CDR2 YNFKEQ. The chain's CDR3 is CASSIDNEQFF. Here the CDR3 DNA reads TGTGCCAGCAGCATAGATAATGAGCAGTTCTTC.

This chain links TRBV27 with TRBJ1-5; TRBD1 matches at 9 bases. Trimming cost V 0 bases and J 6 bases; bases outside gene matches: 6. CDR1 and CDR2 from the germline V gene are MNHEY and SMNVEV (reference sequence). The CDR3 length is 16 residues. The CDR3 DNA is TGTGCCAGCAGTTTATCCCATACAGGGGGCTTTCAGCCCCAGCATTTT. Translation: CASSLSHTGGFQPQHF.

The chain employs TRBV3-1 (or the pseudogene TRBV3-2) and TRBJ2-5, with TRBD2 identical over 7 bases. Trimming at V came to 2 bases and at J to 4 bases, leaving 10 bases not matched to a gene. CDR3 length: 16 residues. Germline CDR1 is LGHDT and CDR2 is YNNKEL (reference sequence). The CDR3 DNA reads TGTGCCAGCAGCCAACGGGGGGACGGGGTCCTAGAGACCCAGTACTTC. Translated, it gives CASSQRGDGVLETQYF.

V gene TRBV7-7 combines with J gene TRBJ2-7, with D unresolved. V was trimmed by 4 bases and J by 2 bases, leaving 12 bases between them. Germline lookup yields CDR1 SSHAT and CDR2 FNYEAQ (reference sequence). The CDR3 length is 14 residues. The CDR3 spells CASSSPGLTYEQYF. The CDR3 bases are TGTGCCAGCAGCTCCCCGGGTCTCACCTACGAGCAGTACTTC.

This chain uses TRBV27 with TRBJ1-6; D ambiguous. Looked up from germline, CDR1 is MNHEY and CDR2 is SMNVEV (reference sequence). V was cut by 6 bases and J by 7 bases, with 16 bases left in between. The CDR3 is 15 residues long. CDR3 in amino acids: CASRFGPLRNSPLHF. Written as DNA, the CDR3 is TGTGCCAGCAGATTCGGGCCACTGAGAAATTCACCCCTCCACTTT.

V usage is TRBV29-1 and J usage is TRBJ1-2, with D perhaps TRBD1 (6 bases). V lost 3 bases and J lost 2, with 7 bases in between. CDR1 is SQVTM and CDR2 is ANQGSEA in the germline V gene. The CDR3 totals 12 residues. Here the CDR3 reads CSVETGNYGYTF. For the CDR3, the DNA is TGCAGCGTTGAGACAGGAAACTATGGCTACACCTTC. Full variable domain (outside the CDR3, taken from reference TRBV29-1 and TRBJ1-2): SAVISQKPSRDICQRGTSLTIQCQVDSQVTMMFWYRQQPGQSLTLIATANQGSEATYESGFVIDKFPISRPNLTFSTLTVSNMSPEDSSIYLCSVETGNYGYTFGSGTRLTVV.

This chain links TRBV29-1 with TRBJ1-1, with TRBD1 as a possible D gene (6 bases). Germline CDR1 and CDR2: SQVTM and ANQGSEA. CDR3 length: 14 residues. The V and J ends lost 5 bases and 3 bases respectively, with 16 bases between them. The CDR3 sequence: CSVRSQGSDTEAFF. The CDR3 DNA follows: TGCAGCGTTCGGTCTCAGGGGTCGGACACTGAAGCTTTCTTT.

V is TRBV5-1 and J is TRBJ2-5; 8 bases are a match to TRBD2. Germline V gene lookup returns CDR1 SGHRS and CDR2 YFSETQ. The CDR3 consists of 16 residues. Trimming at V came to 4 bases and at J to 0 bases, leaving 8 bases not matched to a gene. CDR3 residues: CASSVSPGLDQETQYF. CDR3 in DNA: TGCGCCAGCAGCGTCTCACCGGGACTAGACCAAGAGACCCAGTACTTC.

V is TRBV9 and J is TRBJ1-3; unclear D gene. Germline V gene data show CDR1 as SGDLS and CDR2 as YYNGEE. This CDR3 contains 16 residues. Trimming stripped 3 bases from V and 1 base from J, with 14 bases between. The CDR3 is CASSEQRTDSGNTIYF. DNA of the CDR3: TGTGCCAGCAGCGAACAAAGGACGGATTCTGGAAACACCATATATTTT.

The CDR3 region has the DNA TGTGCCAGCAGCTTATTCATAGACCCTGAAGCTTTCTTT. The encoded protein is CASSLFIDPEAFF. The chain combines TRBV7-2 with TRBJ1-1, with D unclear. V was shortened by 2 bases and J by 6 bases, with 10 bases between the two germline ends. Per germline, CDR1 SGHTA and CDR2 FQGNSA. This CDR3 spans 13 amino acids.